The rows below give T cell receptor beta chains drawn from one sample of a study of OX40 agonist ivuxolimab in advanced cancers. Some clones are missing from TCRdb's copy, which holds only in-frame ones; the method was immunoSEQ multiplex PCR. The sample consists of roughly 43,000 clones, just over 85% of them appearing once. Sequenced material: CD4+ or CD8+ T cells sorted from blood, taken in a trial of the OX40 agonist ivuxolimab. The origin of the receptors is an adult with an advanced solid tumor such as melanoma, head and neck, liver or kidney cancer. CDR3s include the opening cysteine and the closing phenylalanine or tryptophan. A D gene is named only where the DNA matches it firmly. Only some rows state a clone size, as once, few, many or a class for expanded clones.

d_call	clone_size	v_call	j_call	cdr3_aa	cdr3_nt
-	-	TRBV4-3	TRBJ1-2	CASSQEENSPRYGYTF	TGCGCCAGCAGCCAAGAAGAGAACAGCCCTCGCTATGGCTACACCTTC
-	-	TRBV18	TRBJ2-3	CASSPPGDHTDTQYF	TGTGCCAGCTCACCACCAGGGGACCACACAGATACGCAGTATTTT
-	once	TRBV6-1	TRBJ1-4	CASSEAGGGEKLFF	TGTGCCAGCAGTGAAGCAGGCGGGGGAGAAAAACTGTTTTTT
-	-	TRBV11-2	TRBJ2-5	CASSLGETQYF	TGTGCCAGCAGCTTAGGGGAGACCCAGTACTTC
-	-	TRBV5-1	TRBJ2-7	CASGDSYEQYF	TGCGCCAGCGGGGACTCCTACGAGCAGTACTTC
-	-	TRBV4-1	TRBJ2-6	CASSHPGSGANVLTF	TGCGCCAGCAGCCACCCGGGGTCCGGGGCCAACGTCCTGACTTTC
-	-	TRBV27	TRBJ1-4	CASSLARDTTNEKLFF	TGTGCCAGCAGCCTAGCCAGGGACACAACTAATGAAAAACTGTTTTTT
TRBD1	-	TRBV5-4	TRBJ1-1	CASSFPQGGGTEAFF	TGTGCCAGCAGCTTTCCCCAGGGGGGAGGGACTGAAGCTTTCTTT
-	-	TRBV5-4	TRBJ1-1	CASTTRPVNTEAFF	TGTGCCAGCACCACGAGGCCGGTGAACACTGAAGCTTTCTTT
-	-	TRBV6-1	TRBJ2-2	CASSLRTASTGELFF	TGTGCCAGCAGTCTGCGGACAGCGAGCACCGGGGAGCTGTTTTTT
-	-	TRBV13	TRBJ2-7	CASSLAPYEQYF	TGTGCCAGCAGCTTAGCCCCCTACGAGCAGTACTTC
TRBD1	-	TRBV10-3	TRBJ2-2	CAISLQGAQNGELFF	TGTGCCATCAGCCTACAGGGGGCACAAAACGGGGAGCTGTTTTTT
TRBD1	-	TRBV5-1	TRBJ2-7	CASSLGQGVNEQYF	TGCGCCAGCAGCTTGGGACAGGGGGTGAACGAGCAGTACTTC
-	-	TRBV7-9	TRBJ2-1	CASSLSLGADNEQFF	TGTGCCAGCAGCTTAAGTCTGGGGGCAGACAATGAGCAGTTCTTC
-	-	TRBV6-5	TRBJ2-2	CASSYSGGGELFF	TGTGCCAGCAGTTACTCTGGAGGCGGGGAGCTGTTTTTT
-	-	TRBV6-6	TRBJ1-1	CASSYSRNGDTEAFF	TGTGCCAGCAGTTACTCACGAAACGGGGACACTGAAGCTTTCTTT
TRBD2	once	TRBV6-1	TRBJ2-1	CASVLARSYNEQFF	TGTGCCAGCGTACTAGCGAGATCCTACAATGAGCAGTTCTTC
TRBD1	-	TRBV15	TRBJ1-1	CATSPTQLQGMNTEAFF	TGTGCCACCAGCCCAACACAACTACAGGGGATGAACACTGAAGCTTTCTTT
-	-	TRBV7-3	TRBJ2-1	CASSLSIWEQQFF	TGTGCCAGCAGCCTCTCTATCTGGGAACAGCAGTTCTTC
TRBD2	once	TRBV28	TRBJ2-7	CASSLSSSGFSEQYF	TGTGCCAGCAGTTTGTCCTCTAGCGGGTTCAGCGAGCAGTACTTC
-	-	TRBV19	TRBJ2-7	CASRTGASLSYEQYF	TGTGCCAGTAGGACCGGCGCTTCACTCTCCTACGAGCAGTACTTC
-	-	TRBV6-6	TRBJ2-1	CASSYSPREQFF	TGTGCCAGCAGTTACTCGCCCCGGGAACAGTTCTTC
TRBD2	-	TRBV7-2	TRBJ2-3	CASSLQAGGSTDTQYF	TGTGCCAGCAGCTTACAGGCGGGAGGAAGCACAGATACGCAGTATTTT
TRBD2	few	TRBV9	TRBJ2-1	CASSATSVSSYNEQFF	TGTGCCAGCAGCGCAACTAGCGTTAGCTCCTACAATGAGCAGTTCTTC
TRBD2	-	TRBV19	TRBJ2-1	CASSIGGGSYNEQFF	TGTGCCAGTAGTATAGGGGGCGGGAGCTACAATGAGCAGTTCTTC
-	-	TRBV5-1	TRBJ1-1	CASSSSEGAEAFF	TGCGCCAGCAGCTCCTCGGAAGGAGCTGAAGCTTTCTTT
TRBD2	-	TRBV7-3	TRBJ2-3	CASSLQAGGPDTQYF	TGTGCCAGCAGCTTACAAGCGGGGGGGCCAGATACGCAGTATTTT
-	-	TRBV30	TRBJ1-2	CAWKIGGRVDYGYTF	TGTGCCTGGAAGATTGGGGGGCGCGTCGACTATGGCTACACCTTC
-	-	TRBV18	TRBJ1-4	CASSPQGDEKLFF	TGTGCCAGCTCACCTCAGGGAGACGAAAAACTGTTTTTT
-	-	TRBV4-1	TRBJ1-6	CASSQDNPYNSPLHF	TGCGCCAGCAGCCAAGATAACCCCTATAATTCACCCCTCCACTTT
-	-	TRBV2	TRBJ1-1	CASSFDRRNTEAFF	TGTGCCAGCAGTTTCGACAGGAGGAACACTGAAGCTTTCTTT